Presented here are 13 T cell receptor beta chains from one specimen sequenced in a study of T cells in Graves' hyperthyroidism and ophthalmopathy. RNA transcripts provided the source from which TCR beta CDR3 regions were amplified. The TCR CDR3 first-round RT-PCR relied on the HTBI primer set. TCRdb fed the multiplex PCR reads into MiXCR, producing one record per CDR3 protein. The sample includes about 590,000 distinct CDR3 sequences, approximately 15% seen only once; the top ten take approximately 7.4%. Sequences were obtained from blood. These TCRs come from a woman aged 30 to 39 with Graves' hyperthyroidism.

This clonotype was recorded at least ten times. The chain combines TRBV18 with TRBJ2-7; D remains unclear. The CDR3 sequence is 14 residues long. Germline V CDR1 and CDR2: KGHSH, LQKENI. Trimming took off 3 bases at V and 1 base at J, with 10 bases between the two ends. CDR3 bases: TGTGCCAGCTCACCCGAGACGGTATCCTACGAGCAGTACTTC. This codes for CASSPETVSYEQYF.

This clonotype showed up many times. The gene calls are TRBV6-6 and TRBJ1-2, with D possibly TRBD1 on 6 matching bases. Trimming removed 2 bases from V and 6 bases from J, with 16 bases in between. Germline V gene sequence: CDR1 MNHNY, CDR2 SVGAGI (reference sequence). This CDR3 is 15 amino acids long. The CDR3 spells CASSYGGQGRNGYTF. The CDR3, as DNA: TGTGCCAGCAGTTACGGGGGTCAGGGGAGAAATGGCTACACCTTC.

The V and J genes are TRBV27 and TRBJ2-1; D is undetermined. V dropped 5 bases and J dropped 2 bases, with 19 bases sitting between them. The germline V gene has CDR1 MNHEY and CDR2 SMNVEV (reference sequence). This CDR3 contains 17 residues. The CDR3 here is CASSPWVVRFTYNEQFF. As DNA, the CDR3 is TGTGCCAGCAGTCCCTGGGTCGTGCGGTTCACCTACAATGAGCAGTTCTTC.

The chain uses TRBV9 and TRBJ2-7; D is ambiguous. Trimming stripped 0 bases from V and 5 bases from J, with 9 bases between. CDR1 is SGDLS, CDR2 YYNGEE, per germline. The CDR3 totals 13 residues. CDR3 loop: CASSVAPRDEQYF. DNA for the CDR3: TGTGCCAGCAGCGTAGCCCCTAGGGACGAGCAGTACTTC.

This clonotype occurred many times. The V and J genes are TRBV3-1 and TRBJ2-5; no firm D call. Germline values: CDR1 LGHDT, CDR2 YNNKEL (reference sequence). The CDR3 extends over 12 amino acids. Between the trimmed V and J ends, which lost 1 base and 5 bases, there was a span of 5 bases. The CDR3 sequence is CASSQVQETQYF. CDR3 in DNA: TGTGCCAGCAGCCAAGTTCAGGAGACCCAGTACTTC.

V and J are TRBV18 and TRBJ2-7; 8 bases match TRBD2. Germline V lookup: CDR1 KGHSH, CDR2 LQKENI. The V and J ends lost 4 bases and 4 bases, in that order; junction bases with no gene match: 12. This CDR3 is 16 amino acids long. The CDR3 DNA follows: TGTGCCAGCTCACAAAATAGCGGGATCAATCTGTACGAGCAGTACTTC. This sequence encodes CASSQNSGINLYEQYF.

This clonotype was seen ten or more times. J is TRBJ2-5 and V is TRBV6-1, with 14 bases fitting TRBD2. The CDR3 contains 15 residues. The J segment lost 4 bases and the V segment lost 4 bases, leaving 2 bases of the junction unmatched. Germline assignment: CDR1 MNHNS and CDR2 SASEGT. CDR3 loop: CASSGGTSGRETQYF. The CDR3 DNA reads as TGTGCCAGCAGTGGAGGGACTAGCGGGAGAGAGACCCAGTACTTC.

V gene TRBV5-1 combines with J gene TRBJ2-1; TRBD2 might be the D (5 bases). Per germline, CDR1 SGHRS and CDR2 YFSETQ. This CDR3 has 15 amino acids. Trimming took off 7 bases at V and 7 bases at J, with 21 bases between the two ends. The CDR3: CASSFRTGLRNEQFF. CDR3 coding DNA: TGCGCCAGCTCCTTCAGGACGGGGTTGAGGAATGAGCAGTTCTTC.

The chain combines TRBV24-1 with TRBJ1-5; TRBD1 might be the D (6 bases). Per the germline V gene, CDR1 is KGHDR and CDR2 is SFDVKD. Trimming took off 0 bases at V and 0 bases at J, with 20 bases between the two ends. The CDR3 spans 20 residues. The CDR3 protein is CATSDLQGREGDNSNQPQHF. CDR3 in DNA: TGTGCCACCAGTGATTTGCAAGGCAGGGAGGGGGATAATAGCAATCAGCCCCAGCATTTT.

This clonotype appeared many times. In DNA form, the CDR3 reads TGTGCCAGCAGCTACCAGGGGGCTCGGGAGACCCAGTACTTC. This codes for CASSYQGARETQYF. The chain employs TRBV7-2 and TRBJ2-5; 8 bases align to TRBD1. Per germline, CDR1 SGHTA and CDR2 FQGNSA. Losses at the gene ends were 4 bases for V and 5 bases for J; bases not matched to a gene: 6. There are 14 residues in the CDR3.

This clonotype has just a few counts. The V and J genes are TRBV5-4 and TRBJ1-1, with D unclear. The germline CDR1 and CDR2 sequences are SGHNT and YYREEE (reference sequence). The CDR3 extends over 14 amino acids. V shed 6 bases and J shed 1 base, with 13 bases lying between them. CDR3 region: CASTSGLKNTEAFF. CDR3 nucleotide sequence: TGTGCCAGCACCTCGGGCCTGAAGAACACTGAAGCTTTCTTT. The complete variable domain, with remaining parts taken from reference TRBV5-4 and TRBJ1-1, reads ETGVTQSPTHLIKTRGQQVTLRCSSQSGHNTVSWYQQALGQGPQFIFQYYREEENGRGNFPPRFSGLQFPNYSSELNVNALELDDSALYLCASTSGLKNTEAFFGQGTRLTVV.

This clonotype turned up a few times. This rearrangement joins TRBV30 to TRBJ1-5, with 7 bases fitting TRBD1. The CDR3 contains 14 residues. After removal of 2 bases from V and 4 bases from J, the junction contained 5 bases not matched to a gene. The germline V gene has CDR1 GTSNPN and CDR2 SVGIG (reference sequence). CDR3 in DNA: TGTGCCTGGAGTATGGGACAGAGAAATCAGCCCCAGCATTTT. Translated, it gives CAWSMGQRNQPQHF.

This clonotype was detected many times. The V gene is TRBV7-9, the J gene TRBJ1-1; D unclear. The V and J ends lost 4 bases and 5 bases respectively, with 11 bases between them. Looked up from germline, CDR1 is SEHNR and CDR2 is FQNEAQ (reference sequence). The CDR3 spans 13 residues. The CDR3 nucleotides read TGTGCCAGCAGCTCCAACCTGGGGACTGAAGCTTTCTTT. Amino acids: CASSSNLGTEAFF.